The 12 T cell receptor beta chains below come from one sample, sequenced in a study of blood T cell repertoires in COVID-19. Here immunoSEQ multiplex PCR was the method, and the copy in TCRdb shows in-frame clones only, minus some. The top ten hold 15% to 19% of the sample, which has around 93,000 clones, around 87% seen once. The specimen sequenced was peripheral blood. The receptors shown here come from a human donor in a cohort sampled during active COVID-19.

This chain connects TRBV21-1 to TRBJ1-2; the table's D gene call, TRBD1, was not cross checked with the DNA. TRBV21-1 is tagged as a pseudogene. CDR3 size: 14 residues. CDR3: CASTLTGRYYGYTF. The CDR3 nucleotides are TGTGCCAGCACCCTTACAGGGCGGTACTATGGCTACACCTTC.

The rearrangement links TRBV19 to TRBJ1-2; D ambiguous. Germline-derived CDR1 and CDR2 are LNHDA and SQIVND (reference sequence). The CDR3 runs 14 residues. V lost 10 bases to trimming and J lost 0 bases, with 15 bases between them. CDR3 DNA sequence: TGTGCCACAAAGGAGTCAGCGACTAACTATGGCTACACCTTC. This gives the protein CATKESATNYGYTF.

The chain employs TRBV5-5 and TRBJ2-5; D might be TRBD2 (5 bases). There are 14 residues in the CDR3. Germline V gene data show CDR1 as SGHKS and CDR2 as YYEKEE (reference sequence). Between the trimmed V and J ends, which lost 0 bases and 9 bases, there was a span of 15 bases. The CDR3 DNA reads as TGTGCCAGCAGCTTGGTAGCCAACGAGGAGGCCCAGTACTTC. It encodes CASSLVANEEAQYF.

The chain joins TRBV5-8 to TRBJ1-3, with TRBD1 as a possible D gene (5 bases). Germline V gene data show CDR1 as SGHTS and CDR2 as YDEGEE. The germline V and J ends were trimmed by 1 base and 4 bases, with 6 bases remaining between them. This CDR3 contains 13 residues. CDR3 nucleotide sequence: TGTGCCAGCAGCTTGAGGGGAGGAAACACCATATATTTT. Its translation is CASSLRGGNTIYF.

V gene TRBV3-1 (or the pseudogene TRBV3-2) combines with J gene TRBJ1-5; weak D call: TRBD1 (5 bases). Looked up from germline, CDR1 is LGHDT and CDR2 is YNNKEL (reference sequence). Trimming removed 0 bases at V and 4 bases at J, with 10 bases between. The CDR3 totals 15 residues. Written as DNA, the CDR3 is TGTGCCAGCAGCCAAGAATGGGGCACTAATCAGCCCCAGCATTTT. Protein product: CASSQEWGTNQPQHF.

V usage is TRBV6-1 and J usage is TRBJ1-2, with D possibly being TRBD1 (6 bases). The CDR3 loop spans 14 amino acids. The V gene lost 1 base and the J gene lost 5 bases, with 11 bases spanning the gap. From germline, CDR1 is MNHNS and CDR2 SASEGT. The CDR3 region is CASSEGTGWYGYTF. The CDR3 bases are TGTGCCAGCAGTGAAGGAACAGGGTGGTATGGCTACACCTTC.

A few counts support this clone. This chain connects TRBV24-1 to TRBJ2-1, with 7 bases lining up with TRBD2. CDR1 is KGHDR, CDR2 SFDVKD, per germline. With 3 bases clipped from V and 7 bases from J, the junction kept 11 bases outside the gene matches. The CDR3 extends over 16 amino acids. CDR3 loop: CATSDRGAGAGNEQFF. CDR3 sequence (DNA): TGTGCCACCAGTGATCGAGGCGCGGGAGCTGGAAATGAGCAGTTCTTC.

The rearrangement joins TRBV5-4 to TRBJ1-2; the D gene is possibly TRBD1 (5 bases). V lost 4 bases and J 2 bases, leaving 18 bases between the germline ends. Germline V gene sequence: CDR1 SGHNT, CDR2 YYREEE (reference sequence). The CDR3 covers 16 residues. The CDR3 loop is CASSPTGGVGNYGYTF. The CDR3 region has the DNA TGTGCCAGCAGCCCGACGGGAGGGGTAGGGAACTATGGCTACACCTTC.

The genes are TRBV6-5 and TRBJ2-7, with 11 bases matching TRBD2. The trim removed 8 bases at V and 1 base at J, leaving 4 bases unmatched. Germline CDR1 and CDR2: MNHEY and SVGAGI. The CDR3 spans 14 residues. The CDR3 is CASLRTSGSYEQYF. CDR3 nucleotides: TGTGCCAGCCTTCGGACTAGCGGGTCCTACGAGCAGTACTTC.

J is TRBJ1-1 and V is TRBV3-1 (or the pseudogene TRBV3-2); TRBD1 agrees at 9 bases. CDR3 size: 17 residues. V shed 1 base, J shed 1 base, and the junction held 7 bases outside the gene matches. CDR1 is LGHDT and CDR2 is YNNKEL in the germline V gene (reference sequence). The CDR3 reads CASSQVNGQGQNTEAFF. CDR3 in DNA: TGTGCCAGCAGCCAAGTCAATGGACAGGGGCAGAACACTGAAGCTTTCTTT.

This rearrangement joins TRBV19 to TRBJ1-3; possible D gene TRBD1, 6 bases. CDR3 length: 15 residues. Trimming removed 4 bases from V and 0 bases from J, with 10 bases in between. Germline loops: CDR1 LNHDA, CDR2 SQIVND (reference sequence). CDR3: CASSTTGLSGNTIYF. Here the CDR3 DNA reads TGTGCCAGTAGTACTACAGGGCTCTCTGGAAACACCATATATTTT.

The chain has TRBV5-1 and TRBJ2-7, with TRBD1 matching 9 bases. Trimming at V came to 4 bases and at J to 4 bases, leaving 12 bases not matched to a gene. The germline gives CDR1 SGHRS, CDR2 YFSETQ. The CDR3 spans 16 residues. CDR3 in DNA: TGCGCCAGCAGCGTGGGGCGACAGGGGGAGAGGTACGAGCAGTACTTC. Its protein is CASSVGRQGERYEQYF.